This passage covers 18 T cell receptor beta chains from one sample sequenced in a study of blood T cell repertoires in COVID-19. TCRdb's copy holds only in-frame clones and misses some; the assay was immunoSEQ multiplex PCR. The sample lists approximately 500,000 clones; about 89% were seen once. Sequenced sample: peripheral blood. The receptors originated from a woman in her 50s with COVID-19, enrolled during active disease.

This rearrangement joins TRBV19 to TRBJ1-1, with a possible D match to TRBD1 (5 bases). V lost 1 base, J lost 3 bases, and 12 bases lay in between. Germline CDR1 reads LNHDA; CDR2 reads SQIVND (reference sequence). This CDR3 spans 15 amino acids. The CDR3 bases are TGTGCCAGTAGTATAGGGGGCGCGGTAGACACTGAAGCTTTCTTT. Translated: CASSIGGAVDTEAFF.

The chain links TRBV12-5 to TRBJ2-7, with 9 bases identical to TRBD2. Looked up from germline, CDR1 is LGHNT and CDR2 is FRNRAP. With 2 bases clipped from V and 3 bases from J, the junction kept 5 bases outside the gene matches. This CDR3 has 15 residues. The CDR3 spells CASGLLTSGYYEQYF. The CDR3 coding sequence is TGTGCTAGTGGTTTGTTAACTAGCGGGTACTACGAGCAGTACTTC.

The V gene is TRBV5-8, the J gene TRBJ1-2; TRBD1 matches at 8 bases. The germline gives CDR1 SGHTS, CDR2 YDEGEE. J was trimmed by 12 bases and V by 4 bases; bases with no gene match: 14. This CDR3 has 14 amino acids. CDR3 in DNA: TGTGCCAGCAGCAGACAGGACAGGGTGGTAGGAGACACCTTC. It yields the protein CASSRQDRVVGDTF.

The chain recombines TRBV19 with TRBJ1-5, with 8 bases lining up with TRBD1. The germline gives CDR1 LNHDA, CDR2 SQIVND (reference sequence). The CDR3 totals 16 residues. V lost 7 bases and J lost 2; bases outside the gene matches: 10. The CDR3 DNA is TGTGCCAGTACGCTACAGGGGGGATTGGGCAATCAGCCCCAGCATTTT. Protein product: CASTLQGGLGNQPQHF.

V and J are TRBV19 and TRBJ1-1, with D tentatively TRBD1 (5 bases). Germline values: CDR1 LNHDA, CDR2 SQIVND (reference sequence). The V gene lost 0 bases and the J gene lost 6 bases, with 20 bases spanning the gap. The CDR3 contains 17 residues. In DNA form, the CDR3 reads TGTGCCAGTAGTATAGATAGTGGCGGCAGGGTTCCCCCTGAAGCTTTCTTT. It encodes CASSIDSGGRVPPEAFF.

This clone appeared a single time. The rearrangement uses TRBV4-1 and TRBJ1-3; D gene uncertain. The V gene's germline CDR1 is MGHRA and CDR2 YSYEKL. There are 15 residues in the CDR3. Trimming took off 2 bases at V and 0 bases at J, with 8 bases between the two ends. CDR3 in DNA: TGCGCCAGCAGCCAACGTCAGGACTCTGGAAACACCATATATTTT. Translated, it gives CASSQRQDSGNTIYF.

V usage is TRBV5-1 and J usage is TRBJ1-6; the match to TRBD1 covers 7 bases. The CDR3 is 14 residues long. Unmatched junction bases numbered 3, after V lost 2 bases and J lost 7 bases. In germline, CDR1 is SGHRS, CDR2 YFSETQ. CDR3: CASSLTGANSPLHF. In nucleotides, the CDR3 is TGCGCCAGCAGCTTAACAGGGGCCAATTCACCCCTCCACTTT.

This clone has a handful of counts. The chain employs TRBV2 and TRBJ1-2; D remains unclear. The CDR3 length is 14 residues. V lost 0 bases and J 8 bases, leaving 13 bases between the germline ends. Germline V CDR1 and CDR2: SNHLY, FYNNEI. This CDR3 reads CASSEAPAGGGYTF. CDR3 sequence (DNA): TGTGCCAGCAGTGAAGCCCCAGCAGGCGGGGGCTACACCTTC. Based on the CDR3 plus reference TRBV2 and TRBJ1-2, the full variable domain is EPEVTQTPSHQVTQMGQEVILRCVPISNHLYFYWYRQILGQKVEFLVSFYNNEISEKSEIFDDQFSVERPDGSNFTLKIRSTKLEDSAMYFCASSEAPAGGGYTFGSGTRLTVV.

This clone was detected once. The V and J genes are TRBV29-1 and TRBJ2-3; D is undetermined. CDR1 is SQVTM and CDR2 is ANQGSEA in the germline V gene. Trimming shortened V by 1 base and J by 3 bases, and 14 bases separated the two germline ends. This CDR3 spans 15 amino acids. Written as DNA, the CDR3 is TGCAGCGTTGAAGGTTCCAACTCCGGGACAGATACGCAGTATTTT. It translates to CSVEGSNSGTDTQYF.

The rearrangement links TRBV5-1 to TRBJ2-6, with D maybe TRBD1 (6 bases). Germline CDR1 is SGHRS and CDR2 is YFSETQ. This CDR3 is built from 16 residues. The germline V and J ends were trimmed by 4 bases and 2 bases, with 13 bases remaining between them. CDR3 nucleotides: TGCGCCAGCAGCCAGGGGAGAGGGCCTGGGGCCAACGTCCTGACTTTC. Translating gives CASSQGRGPGANVLTF.

The chain has TRBV6-6 and TRBJ1-5, with 7 bases aligning to TRBD1. This CDR3 has 14 amino acids. V lost 5 bases to trimming and J lost 5 bases; unmatched junction nucleotides: 6. The germline V gene encodes CDR1 MNHNY and CDR2 SVGAGI (reference sequence). The CDR3 reads CASSGRTGDQPQHF. The CDR3 DNA reads TGTGCCAGCAGTGGCCGGACAGGCGATCAGCCCCAGCATTTT.

CDR3 nucleotide sequence: TGTGCCAGCAGCACCCACAGGGGGCGCGACACTGAAGCTTTCTTT. Encoded protein: CASSTHRGRDTEAFF. The chain couples TRBV11-2 to TRBJ1-1; TRBD1 matches at 9 bases. CDR1 and CDR2 (germline): SGHAT, FQNNGV. With 5 bases clipped from V and 3 bases from J, the junction kept 7 bases outside the gene matches. The CDR3 contains 15 residues. Filled out from reference TRBV11-2 and TRBJ1-1, the complete variable domain reads EAGVAQSPRYKIIEKRQSVAFWCNPISGHATLYWYQQILGQGPKLLIQFQNNGVVDDSQLPKDRFSAERLKGVDSTLKIQPAKLEDSAVYLCASSTHRGRDTEAFFGQGTRLTVV.

The chain combines TRBV28 with TRBJ1-1; TRBD1 is a possible D gene (6 bases). CDR1 and CDR2 (germline): MDHEN, SYDVKM. The CDR3 is made up of 13 amino acids. The V end was cut by 5 bases, the J end by 4 bases, with 11 bases between. CDR3 loop: CASSPQGSTEAFF. As DNA, the CDR3 is TGTGCCAGCAGTCCACAGGGAAGCACTGAAGCTTTCTTT.

The rearrangement uses TRBV18 and TRBJ1-3; D may be TRBD1 (5 bases). Germline V gene data show CDR1 as KGHSH and CDR2 as LQKENI. This CDR3 is 14 amino acids long. V was cut by 3 bases and J by 8 bases, with 14 bases left in between. The CDR3 sequence: CASSPGRIRDTIYF. The CDR3 DNA sequence: TGTGCCAGCTCACCCGGACGGATCAGGGACACCATATATTTT.

This chain connects TRBV5-1 to TRBJ1-6; a possible D gene is TRBD1 (5 bases). The CDR3 is 15 residues long. The V gene lost 5 bases and the J gene lost 6 bases, with 15 bases spanning the gap. Germline V gene lookup returns CDR1 SGHRS and CDR2 YFSETQ. The CDR3 here is CASRAGDMFNSPLHF. DNA for the CDR3: TGCGCCAGCAGAGCGGGGGATATGTTTAATTCACCCCTCCACTTT.

This chain joins TRBV5-4 and TRBJ2-1, with a possible D match to TRBD1 (6 bases). CDR1 and CDR2 from the germline V gene are SGHNT and YYREEE (reference sequence). The CDR3 is 14 amino acids. The germline V and J ends were trimmed by 7 bases and 2 bases, with 13 bases remaining between them. The CDR3 coding sequence is TGTGCCAGCCTGAAGGACAGAACCTACAATGAGCAGTTCTTC. It yields the protein CASLKDRTYNEQFF.

The chain couples TRBV27 to TRBJ1-2; D unresolved. Trimming pared 2 bases from V and 5 bases from J, leaving 18 bases between. Germline-derived CDR1 and CDR2 are MNHEY and SMNVEV (reference sequence). The length of the CDR3 is 16 residues. The CDR3 region has the DNA TGTGCCAGCAGTTTACTGCGGTCCGGGTTACGATATGGCTACACCTTC. Its protein product is CASSLLRSGLRYGYTF.

The rearrangement uses TRBV19 and TRBJ1-2; a possible D gene is TRBD1 (5 bases). V lost 3 bases and J 2 bases, leaving 13 bases between the germline ends. The CDR3 consists of 15 residues. Germline V gene data show CDR1 as LNHDA and CDR2 as SQIVND (reference sequence). CDR3 region: CASSMGVGHNYGYTF. CDR3 bases: TGTGCCAGTAGTATGGGCGTAGGACACAACTATGGCTACACCTTC.